A single sample is the source of the 8 T cell receptor beta chains below, sequenced in a study of cytomegalovirus exposure and HLA in healthy donors (dated by TCRdb to about 2017). Libraries were constructed by the immunoSEQ multiplex PCR assay. A mixture of 60 forward primers for TCR Vbeta segments and 13 reverse primers for TCR Jbeta segments was used in the multiplex PCR. Here the immuneACCESS table is served through TCRdb, limited to in-frame sequences with V and J called. Missing clones are a known gap in these copies; in checked studies unresolved V genes cover under half, and the rest lacks a known reason. Recorded for this sample are roughly 200,000 clones; less than 80% of them occurred a single time. Under 4.5% of the sample rests with the top ten. The source material was PBMCs. Receptor source: a woman in her 30s in good health and CMV-seropositive.

The chain employs TRBV18 and TRBJ2-1; 7 bases fit TRBD1. V lost 0 bases, J lost 4 bases, and 12 bases stayed unmatched. Germline CDR1 reads KGHSH; CDR2 reads LQKENI. The CDR3 loop spans 18 amino acids. The CDR3 protein is CASSPPKVGGQTYNEQFF. The CDR3 DNA is TGTGCCAGCTCACCACCGAAAGTAGGGGGACAGACTTACAATGAGCAGTTCTTC.

V usage is TRBV2 and J usage is TRBJ2-7; 11 nucleotides agree with TRBD1. From germline, CDR1 is SNHLY and CDR2 FYNNEI. The CDR3 is 15 amino acids. The ends lost 7 bases at V and 0 bases at J; junction bases unmatched: 5. The CDR3 DNA is TGTGCCAGCAACCGGGACAGGGGGATCTCCTACGAGCAGTACTTC. This encodes CASNRDRGISYEQYF.

The rearrangement joins TRBV27 to TRBJ2-1; D is undetermined. This CDR3 has 13 amino acids. V was cut by 1 base and J by 8 bases, with 9 bases left in between. CDR1 and CDR2 (germline): MNHEY, SMNVEV (reference sequence). The CDR3: CASSLLPIDEQFF. The CDR3 bases are TGTGCCAGCAGTTTATTACCTATCGATGAGCAGTTCTTC.

This chain connects TRBV20-1 to TRBJ1-1; 7 nucleotides match TRBD1. This CDR3 comprises 11 residues. After removal of 5 bases from V and 6 bases from J, the junction contained 3 bases not matched to a gene. Germline lookup yields CDR1 DFQATT and CDR2 SNEGSKA (reference sequence). The CDR3 nucleotides read TGCAGTGCTCCCAGGGGGTCTGAAGCTTTCTTT. Residues: CSAPRGSEAFF.

The J gene is TRBJ2-1, the V gene TRBV9, with 9 positions matching TRBD2. Germline CDR1 reads SGDLS; CDR2 reads YYNGEE. The trim removed 4 bases at V and 9 bases at J, leaving 14 bases unmatched. The CDR3 contains 16 residues. The CDR3 here is CASSPPLAGGPSEQFF. In DNA, the CDR3 is TGTGCCAGCAGCCCTCCCCTGGCGGGAGGGCCTAGTGAGCAGTTCTTC.

This chain connects TRBV19 to TRBJ2-7, with D perhaps matching TRBD1 (6 bases). Trimming removed 7 bases from V and 4 bases from J, with 8 bases in between. Germline V CDR1 and CDR2: LNHDA, SQIVND (reference sequence). The CDR3 has 11 amino acids. CDR3 sequence: CASTQGYEQYF. The CDR3 coding sequence is TGTGCCAGTACCCAGGGGTACGAGCAGTACTTC.

The DNA of the CDR3 is TGTGCCTGGAGTGTACTTGGCAATGAGCAGTTCTTC. Translating gives CAWSVLGNEQFF. This chain links TRBV30 with TRBJ2-1; D is uncertain. The CDR3 length is 12 residues. Germline CDR1 GTSNPN, CDR2 SVGIG (reference sequence). V lost 0 bases and J lost 6, with 6 bases in between.

The rearrangement joins TRBV29-1 to TRBJ2-7, with a possible D match to TRBD2 (6 bases). Trimming removed 3 bases from V and 7 bases from J, with 10 bases in between. The germline V gene encodes CDR1 SQVTM and CDR2 ANQGSEA. CDR3 length equals 11 residues. Here the CDR3 DNA reads TGCAGCGTTGATGGGGCGGGGGAGCAGTACTTC. Amino acid sequence: CSVDGAGEQYF.